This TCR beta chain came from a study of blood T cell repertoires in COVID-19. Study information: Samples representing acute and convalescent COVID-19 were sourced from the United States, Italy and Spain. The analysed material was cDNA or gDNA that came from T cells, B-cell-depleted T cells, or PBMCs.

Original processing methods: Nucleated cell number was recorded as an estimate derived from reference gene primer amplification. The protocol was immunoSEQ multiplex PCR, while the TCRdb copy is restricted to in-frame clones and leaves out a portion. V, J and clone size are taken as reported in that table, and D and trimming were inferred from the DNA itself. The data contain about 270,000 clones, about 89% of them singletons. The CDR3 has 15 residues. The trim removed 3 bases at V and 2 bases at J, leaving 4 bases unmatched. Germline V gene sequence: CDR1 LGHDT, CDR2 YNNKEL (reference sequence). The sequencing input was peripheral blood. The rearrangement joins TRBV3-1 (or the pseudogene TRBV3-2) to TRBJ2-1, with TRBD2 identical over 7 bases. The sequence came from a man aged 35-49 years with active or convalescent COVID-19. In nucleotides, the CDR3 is TGTGCCAGCAGCCAGTCTAGCGGAGCCTACAATGAGCAGTTCTTC. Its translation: CASSQSSGAYNEQFF.